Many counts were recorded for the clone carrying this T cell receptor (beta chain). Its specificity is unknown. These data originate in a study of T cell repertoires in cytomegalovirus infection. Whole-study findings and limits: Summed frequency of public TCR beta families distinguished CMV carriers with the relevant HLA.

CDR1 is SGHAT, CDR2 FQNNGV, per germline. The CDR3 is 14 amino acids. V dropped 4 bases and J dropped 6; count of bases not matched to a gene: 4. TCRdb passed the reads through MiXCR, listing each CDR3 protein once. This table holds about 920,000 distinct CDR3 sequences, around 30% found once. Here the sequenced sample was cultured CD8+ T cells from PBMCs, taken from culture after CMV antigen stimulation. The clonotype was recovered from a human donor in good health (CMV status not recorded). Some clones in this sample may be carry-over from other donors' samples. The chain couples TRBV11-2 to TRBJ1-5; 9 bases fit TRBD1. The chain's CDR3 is CASSSTGGLQPQHF. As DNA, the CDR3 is TGTGCCAGCAGCTCAACAGGGGGCCTTCAGCCCCAGCATTTT.